This T cell receptor beta chain emerged from a study of response to subunit inactivated influenza vaccine. Study observations and caveats: Each seasonal influenza vaccination recruits few new T cells, the authors suggested.

TCRdb independently ran MiXCR on the RT-PCR reads; one entry per CDR3 protein. The sample contains hundreds of thousands of distinct CDR3 sequences, less than 20% of which appear only once. Concerning this clonotype itself: No antigen is known for it.

Germline V gene lookup returns CDR1 KGHDR and CDR2 SFDVKD. Unmatched junction bases numbered 4, after V lost 6 bases and J lost 6 bases. The CDR3 covers 14 residues. The source material was PBMCs from blood, sampled less than 6 days after vaccination. This TCR was sampled from a man aged 50-59 years who received an inactivated influenza vaccine. V usage is TRBV24-1 and J usage is TRBJ2-7, with 13 nucleotides matching TRBD2. For the CDR3, the DNA is TGTGCCACCAGTCCCGGACTAGCGGGAGTCGAGCAGTACTTC. Translation gives CATSPGLAGVEQYF.